This T cell receptor (beta chain) was captured in a study of T cell responses to AZD1222 COVID-19 vaccine. Across the whole study: Second-dose schedules of about 4 or about 12 weeks were combined.

Worth noting for this clone: The antigen is not known.

Libraries were prepared by immunoSEQ multiplex PCR; TCRdb keeps only in-frame clonotypes and omits some of them. The table records 70,000 to 90,000 clones, more than 90% of them present only once. Study-level findings and limits: Clonal diversity may have been underestimated in mostly white British donors. Regions 160-218 and 743-854 dominated among vaccine-associated CD4 TCRs spanning spike.

CDR3 length: 14 residues. Germline values: CDR1 LNHDA, CDR2 SQIVND (reference sequence). Trimming at V came to 6 bases and at J to 12 bases, leaving 5 bases not matched to a gene. This TCR was sampled from an adult in good health. The J gene is TRBJ2-1, the V gene TRBV19, with 16 bases fitting TRBD2. Material: peripheral blood, obtained on day 0 of AZD1222 vaccination. The CDR3 nucleotides are TGTGCCAGTAGCACGGGACTAGCGGGAGGGCTGCAGTTCTTC. This encodes CASSTGLAGGLQFF. The whole variable domain, remainder taken from reference TRBV19 and TRBJ2-1, is DGGITQSPKYLFRKEGQNVTLSCEQNLNHDAMYWYRQDPGQGLRLIYYSQIVNDFQKGDIAEGYSVSREKKESFPLTVTSAQKNPTAFYLCASSTGLAGGLQFFGPGTRLTVL.